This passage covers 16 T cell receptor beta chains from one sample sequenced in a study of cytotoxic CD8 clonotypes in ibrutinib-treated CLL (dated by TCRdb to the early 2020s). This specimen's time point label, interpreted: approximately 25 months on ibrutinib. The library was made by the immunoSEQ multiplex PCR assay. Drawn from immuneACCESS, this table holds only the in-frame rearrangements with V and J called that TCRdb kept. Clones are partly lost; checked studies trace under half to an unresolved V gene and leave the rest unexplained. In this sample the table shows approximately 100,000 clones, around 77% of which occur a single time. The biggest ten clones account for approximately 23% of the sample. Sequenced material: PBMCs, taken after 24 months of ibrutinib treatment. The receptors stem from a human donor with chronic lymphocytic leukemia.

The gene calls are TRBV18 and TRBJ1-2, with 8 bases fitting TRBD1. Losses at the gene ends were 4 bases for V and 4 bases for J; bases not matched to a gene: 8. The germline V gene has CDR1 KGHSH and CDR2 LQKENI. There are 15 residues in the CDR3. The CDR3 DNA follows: TGTGCCAGCTCACTTAATGGACAGGGAGGCTATGGCTACACCTTC. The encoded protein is CASSLNGQGGYGYTF.

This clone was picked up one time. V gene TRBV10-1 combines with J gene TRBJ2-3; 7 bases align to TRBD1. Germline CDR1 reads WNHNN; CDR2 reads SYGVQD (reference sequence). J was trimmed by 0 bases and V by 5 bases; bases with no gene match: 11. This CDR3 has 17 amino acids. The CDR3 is CASSIHLGQNSTDTQYF. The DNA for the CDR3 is TGCGCCAGCAGTATTCACCTGGGACAGAATAGCACAGATACGCAGTATTTT.

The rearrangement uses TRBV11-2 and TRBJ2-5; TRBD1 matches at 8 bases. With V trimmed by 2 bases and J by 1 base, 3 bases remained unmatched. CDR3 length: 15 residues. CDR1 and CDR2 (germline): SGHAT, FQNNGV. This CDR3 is CASSLNRGTQETQYF. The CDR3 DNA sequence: TGTGCCAGCAGCTTAAACAGGGGGACCCAAGAGACCCAGTACTTC.

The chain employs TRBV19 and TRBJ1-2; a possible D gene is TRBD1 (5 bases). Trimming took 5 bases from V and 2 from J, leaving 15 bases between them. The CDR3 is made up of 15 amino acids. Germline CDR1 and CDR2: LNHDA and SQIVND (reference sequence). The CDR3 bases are TGTGCCAGTAGTCCATCCGGGACTCCGAACTATGGCTACACCTTC. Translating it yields CASSPSGTPNYGYTF.

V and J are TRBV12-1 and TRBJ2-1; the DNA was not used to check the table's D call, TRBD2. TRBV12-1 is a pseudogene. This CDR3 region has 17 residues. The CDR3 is CASSFAQAGGLYNEQFF. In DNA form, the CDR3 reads TGTGCCAGCAGCTTTGCGCAAGCGGGAGGCCTCTACAATGAGCAGTTCTTC.

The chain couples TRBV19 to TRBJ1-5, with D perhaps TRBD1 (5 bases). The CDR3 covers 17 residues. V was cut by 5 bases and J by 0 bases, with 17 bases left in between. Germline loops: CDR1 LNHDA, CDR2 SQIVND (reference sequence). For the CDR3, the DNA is TGTGCCAGTAGTGTTTTCGGGGGAGACAATAGCAATCAGCCCCAGCATTTT. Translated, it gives CASSVFGGDNSNQPQHF.

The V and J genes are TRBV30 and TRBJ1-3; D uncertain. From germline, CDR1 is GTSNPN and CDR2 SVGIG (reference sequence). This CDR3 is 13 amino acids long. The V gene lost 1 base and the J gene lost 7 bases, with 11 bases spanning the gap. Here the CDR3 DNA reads TGTGCCTGGAGTGAAAATACGGTGAACACCATATATTTT. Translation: CAWSENTVNTIYF.

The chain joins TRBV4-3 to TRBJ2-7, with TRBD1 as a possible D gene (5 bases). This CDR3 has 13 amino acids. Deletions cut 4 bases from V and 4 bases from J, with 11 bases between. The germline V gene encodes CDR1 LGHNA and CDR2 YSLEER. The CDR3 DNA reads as TGCGCCAGCAGCCGGGGCAGCAATTACGAGCAGTACTTC. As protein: CASSRGSNYEQYF.

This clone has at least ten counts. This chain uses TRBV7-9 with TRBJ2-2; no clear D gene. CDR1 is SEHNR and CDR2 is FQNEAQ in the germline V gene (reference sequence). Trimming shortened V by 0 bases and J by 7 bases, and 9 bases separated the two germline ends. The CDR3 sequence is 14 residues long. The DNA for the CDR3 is TGTGCCAGCAGCTTAGCAGAGAATCTCGGGGAGCTGTTTTTT. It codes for CASSLAENLGELFF.

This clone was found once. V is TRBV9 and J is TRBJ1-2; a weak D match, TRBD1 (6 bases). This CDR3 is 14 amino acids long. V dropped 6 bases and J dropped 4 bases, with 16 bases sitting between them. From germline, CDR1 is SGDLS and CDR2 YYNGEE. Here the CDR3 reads CASNSGTSPYGYTF. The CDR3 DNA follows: TGTGCCAGCAACAGCGGGACATCACCCTATGGCTACACCTTC.

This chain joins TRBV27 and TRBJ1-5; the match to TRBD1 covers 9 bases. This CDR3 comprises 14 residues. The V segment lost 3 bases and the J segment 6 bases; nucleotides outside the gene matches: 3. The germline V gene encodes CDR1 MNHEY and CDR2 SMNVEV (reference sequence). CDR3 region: CASSFTGGGQPQHF. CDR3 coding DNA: TGTGCCAGCAGTTTTACAGGGGGCGGTCAGCCCCAGCATTTT.

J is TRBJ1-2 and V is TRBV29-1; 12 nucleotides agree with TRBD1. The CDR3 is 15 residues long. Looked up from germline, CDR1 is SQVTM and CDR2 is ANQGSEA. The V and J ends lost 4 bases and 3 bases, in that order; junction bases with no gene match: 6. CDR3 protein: CSVGGQGASDYGYTF. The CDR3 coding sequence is TGCAGCGTTGGGGGACAGGGGGCATCGGACTATGGCTACACCTTC.

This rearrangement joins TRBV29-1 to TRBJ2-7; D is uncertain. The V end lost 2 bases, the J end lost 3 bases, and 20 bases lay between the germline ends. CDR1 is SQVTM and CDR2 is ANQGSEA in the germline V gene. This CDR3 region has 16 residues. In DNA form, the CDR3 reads TGCAGCGTTGAAATGGATCCACAAACGACCGGCTACGAGCAGTACTTC. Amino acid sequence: CSVEMDPQTTGYEQYF.

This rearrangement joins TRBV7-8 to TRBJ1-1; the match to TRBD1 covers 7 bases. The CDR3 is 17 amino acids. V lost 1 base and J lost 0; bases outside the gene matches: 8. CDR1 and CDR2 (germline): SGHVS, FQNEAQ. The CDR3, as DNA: TGTGCCAGCAGCTTAGAAAACAGGGGAGGCATGAACACTGAAGCTTTCTTT. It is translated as CASSLENRGGMNTEAFF. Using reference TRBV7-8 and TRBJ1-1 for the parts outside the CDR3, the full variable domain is GAGVSQSPRYKVAKRGQDVALRCDPISGHVSLFWYQQALGQGPEFLTYFQNEAQLDKSGLPSDRFFAERPEGSVSTLKIQRTQQEDSAVYLCASSLENRGGMNTEAFFGQGTRLTVV.

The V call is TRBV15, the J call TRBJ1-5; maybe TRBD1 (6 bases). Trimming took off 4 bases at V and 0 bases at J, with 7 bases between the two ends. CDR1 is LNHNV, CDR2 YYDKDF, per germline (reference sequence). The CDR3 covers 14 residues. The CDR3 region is CATSTTGSNQPQHF. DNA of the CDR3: TGTGCCACCAGCACGACAGGTAGCAATCAGCCCCAGCATTTT.

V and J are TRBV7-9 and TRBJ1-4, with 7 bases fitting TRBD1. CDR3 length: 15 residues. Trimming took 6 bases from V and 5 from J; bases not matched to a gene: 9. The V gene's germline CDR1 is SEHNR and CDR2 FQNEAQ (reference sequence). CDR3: CASSLNRGGNEKLFF. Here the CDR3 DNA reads TGTGCCAGCAGTCTTAACAGGGGTGGGAATGAAAAACTGTTTTTT. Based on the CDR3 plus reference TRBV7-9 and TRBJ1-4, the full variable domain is DTGVSQNPRHKITKRGQNVTFRCDPISEHNRLYWYRQTLGQGPEFLTYFQNEAQLEKSRLLSDRFSAERPKGSFSTLEIQRTEQGDSAMYLCASSLNRGGNEKLFFGSGTQLSVL.